This T cell receptor (beta chain) was documented in a study of PD-1 blockade in classical Hodgkin lymphoma. Overall study findings and caveats: Patients who began taking nivolumab under 1 year after ASCT were left out. Complete responders possessed baseline diversity comparable to newly diagnosed patients.

This clone was observed a few times. Its target is not known. Regarding time point: cycle 4 day 1 (C4D1), after around six weeks of nivolumab. Brentuximab vedotin exposure varied, and every patient relapsed after autologous stem cell transplantation. Patients' outcomes at their best amounted to complete response, partial response or progressive disease. Germline CDR1 is SGDLS and CDR2 is YYNGEE. The CDR3 contains 15 residues. The trim removed 3 bases at V and 1 base at J, leaving 5 bases unmatched. Using immunoSEQ multiplex PCR, the repertoire was profiled, and TCRdb retains in-frame clones only, with some absent. The sample lists over 25,000 clones, around 68% occurring once.

The J gene is TRBJ2-3, the V gene TRBV9, with 7 bases identical to TRBD2. This receptor was obtained from a human donor with classical Hodgkin lymphoma. Sequences were derived from peripheral blood mononuclear cells (PBMCs), sampled before the fourth cycle of nivolumab. The CDR3 region has the DNA TGTGCCAGCAGCGAGGAGCGGGGTGGCACAGATACGCAGTATTTT. Protein sequence: CASSEERGGTDTQYF.